The sequence of this T cell receptor beta chain was determined in a study of T cells in localized non-small cell lung cancer. In germline, CDR1 is SGHRS, CDR2 YFSETQ. There are 15 residues in the CDR3. V was pared by 4 bases and J by 4 bases, with 8 bases of the junction left unmatched. Study-level findings and limits: The highest T cell clonality was in uninvolved adjacent lung, above tumor. An association was observed between higher blood T cell density and longer overall survival. Adjacent lung was found to contain a median roughly 60 of the top 100 tumor clones.

Sequencing was performed with immunoSEQ multiplex PCR; in TCRdb, only in-frame clones are kept and a portion is missing. The table records roughly 64,000 clones, about four fifths of them present only once. Only a few counts were recorded for this clone. Antigen: not known. The V call is TRBV5-1, the J call TRBJ2-1; 7 nucleotides match TRBD2. The specimen comprised PBMCs, sampled before any cancer treatment. This sequence originates from a man aged 35-75 years with stage II lung adenocarcinoma. Here the CDR3 reads CASSRQGLLYNEQFF. CDR3 bases: TGCGCCAGCAGCAGGCAGGGACTACTATACAATGAGCAGTTCTTC.